This T cell receptor (beta chain) comes out of a study of blood T cell repertoires in COVID-19. The overall study: Researchers got acute and convalescent COVID-19 samples from the United States, Italy and Spain.

The CDR3 loop spans 15 amino acids. After removal of 1 base from V and 2 bases from J, the junction contained 4 bases not matched to a gene. Per germline, CDR1 KGHSH and CDR2 LQKENI. Original processing methods: Nucleated cell number was recorded as an estimate derived from reference gene primer amplification. Data came from immunoSEQ multiplex PCR; TCRdb stores just in-frame clones and leaves some out. V and J calls and clone size are copied from that table; D and trimming were computed from the DNA. Of about 280,000 clones listed, around 90% are singletons. This clonotype originated in a man aged 35 to 55 who had been exposed to COVID-19. The sequenced sample was PBMCs or T cells enriched from blood (not recorded which). This chain uses TRBV18 with TRBJ2-5; 7 nucleotides agree with TRBD2. The CDR3 here is CASSPRLAEQETQYF. CDR3 DNA sequence: TGTGCCAGCTCACCACGCCTAGCGGAACAAGAGACCCAGTACTTC.